A selection of T cell receptor beta chains follows, all from one sample in a study of T cells after yellow fever vaccination. TCRdb used MiXCR to reprocess the 5' RACE reads, holding one entry per CDR3 protein. The sample includes roughly 140,000 distinct CDR3 sequences, over 7% of them seen just once. Specimen: CD4+ T cells sorted from PBMCs, collected 5 days after the yellow fever booster vaccination. The source of these receptors is a man aged 25 to 40 who received the YFV17D yellow fever vaccine. Each CDR3 is given with its conserved first and last residue. D genes are given only for firm matches. Clone size appears in some rows only: once, few, many, or a class for an expanded clone.

d_gene,v_gene,abundance,j_gene,CDR3aa,CDR3nt
TRBD2,TRBV27,many,TRBJ2-2,CASRGPGRAEELFF,TGTGCCAGCAGGGGTCCGGGGAGGGCCGAGGAGCTGTTTTTT
TRBD2,TRBV20-1,many,TRBJ2-1,CSARGPGASGLQFF,TGCAGTGCTAGAGGCCCCGGGGCTAGCGGCTTGCAGTTCTTC
TRBD2,TRBV20-1,few,TRBJ2-7,CSASSTSRATGEQYF,TGCAGTGCTAGTTCGACTAGCAGAGCGACGGGCGAGCAGTACTTC
.,TRBV14,many,TRBJ2-3,CASSQGVYRGGGDTQYF,TGTGCCAGCAGCCAAGGCGTATACAGAGGGGGTGGAGATACGCAGTATTTT
.,TRBV7-8,many,TRBJ2-1,CASSERLVSYNEQFF,TGTGCCAGCAGCGAGAGACTAGTCTCCTACAATGAGCAGTTCTTC
.,TRBV19,many,TRBJ2-5,CASSDRYQETQYF,TGTGCCAGTAGCGACAGGTACCAAGAGACCCAGTACTTC
.,TRBV6-1,many,TRBJ2-1,CASSEFRIWFF,TGTGCCAGCAGTGAATTTCGGATTTGGTTCTTC
.,TRBV28,many,TRBJ1-2,CASSPMGYRVYGYTF,TGTGCCAGCAGCCCCATGGGGTATCGGGTCTATGGCTACACCTTC
.,TRBV6-1,many,TRBJ1-1,CASSRTNMNTEAFF,TGTGCCAGCAGCCGGACAAACATGAACACTGAAGCTTTCTTT
.,TRBV6-5,.,TRBJ1-2,CASSYSEGRIGYTF,TGTGCCAGCAGTTACTCGGAGGGAAGAATCGGCTACACCTTC
TRBD2,TRBV7-9,many,TRBJ2-2,CASSPTSGRTGELFF,TGTGCCAGCAGCCCGACTAGCGGGAGGACCGGGGAGCTGTTTTTT
TRBD2,TRBV7-7,many,TRBJ2-1,CASSGGGGRKQFF,TGTGCCAGCAGCGGCGGGGGTGGGCGGAAGCAGTTCTTC
TRBD1,TRBV20-1,.,TRBJ1-5,CSAKRTGGRSNQPQHF,TGCAGTGCTAAAAGGACAGGGGGACGGAGCAATCAGCCCCAGCATTTT
TRBD1,TRBV6-5,many,TRBJ2-7,CASSYLKFTGQGSYEQYF,TGTGCCAGCAGTTACTTAAAATTCACGGGACAGGGGTCCTACGAGCAGTACTTC
TRBD1,TRBV12-3/TRBV12-4,many,TRBJ2-7,CASSTHRGLYEQYF,TGTGCCAGCAGTACGCACAGGGGGCTGTACGAGCAGTACTTC
TRBD2,TRBV27,.,TRBJ2-3,CASRREYETDTQYF,TGTGCCAGCAGGCGGGAGTATGAGACAGATACGCAGTATTTT
.,TRBV27,many,TRBJ2-7,CASRSGSSYEQYF,TGTGCCAGCAGGTCGGGGAGCTCCTACGAGCAGTACTTC
.,TRBV7-2,many,TRBJ1-2,CASSMSLGASYTF,TGTGCCAGCAGCATGAGTTTAGGGGCGAGCTACACCTTC
TRBD1,TRBV15,many,TRBJ2-7,CATSSRDRVYEQYF,TGTGCCACCAGCAGCCGGGACAGGGTTTACGAGCAGTACTTC
.,TRBV12-3/TRBV12-4,many,TRBJ2-1,CASLTSVSYNEQFF,TGTGCCAGCCTTACGTCAGTCTCCTACAATGAGCAGTTCTTC
TRBD2,TRBV6-1,few,TRBJ2-7,CASSGQGLATHEQYF,TGTGCCAGCAGTGGACAGGGACTAGCGACCCACGAGCAGTACTTC
.,TRBV13,few,TRBJ2-6,CASSPQGNPSGANVLTF,TGTGCCAGCAGCCCGCAGGGGAACCCCTCTGGGGCCAACGTCCTGACTTTC
.,TRBV5-4,.,TRBJ2-2,CASSSVMNGELFF,TGTGCCAGCAGCTCGGTGATGAACGGGGAGCTGTTTTTT
.,TRBV7-2,many,TRBJ2-2,CASSLALSTTGELFF,TGTGCCAGCAGCTTAGCGCTTTCTACTACCGGGGAGCTGTTTTTT
TRBD2,TRBV5-1,.,TRBJ2-3,CSSSSLAGGPDTQYF,TGCTCCAGCAGCTCCCTAGCGGGAGGGCCGGATACGCAGTATTTT
TRBD1,TRBV10-3,many,TRBJ2-2,CAISPTGGTDTGELFF,TGTGCCATCAGTCCCACAGGGGGGACGGACACCGGGGAGCTGTTTTTT
.,TRBV10-1,many,TRBJ2-1,CASSPLDGRESSYNEQFF,TGCGCCAGCAGTCCCCTAGACGGCCGGGAGAGCTCCTACAATGAGCAGTTCTTC
.,TRBV6-6,many,TRBJ2-3,CASSYPDWDPQYF,TGTGCCAGCAGTTACCCCGACTGGGATCCGCAGTATTTT
TRBD2,TRBV12-3/TRBV12-4,many,TRBJ2-1,CASSFRPSGRGSSYNEQFF,TGTGCCAGCAGTTTCCGGCCTAGCGGGAGAGGGTCCTCCTACAATGAGCAGTTCTTC
TRBD1,TRBV28,many,TRBJ2-7,CASSSGQGPYEQYF,TGTGCCAGCAGCTCGGGACAGGGTCCCTACGAGCAGTACTTC
TRBD2,TRBV3-1,.,TRBJ2-1,CASTQLAGSYNEQFF,TGTGCCAGCACCCAACTAGCGGGATCCTACAATGAGCAGTTCTTC
.,TRBV15,few,TRBJ1-4,CATGIRQRNEKLFF,TGTGCCACTGGAATTAGACAGCGTAATGAAAAACTGTTTTTT
.,TRBV5-1,many,TRBJ2-1,CASSPTTGTYNEQFF,TGCGCCAGCAGCCCTACGACAGGAACCTACAATGAGCAGTTCTTC
.,TRBV5-1,many,TRBJ1-6,CATRLGPYNSPLHF,TGCGCCACCCGGCTAGGACCCTATAATTCACCCCTCCACTTT
.,TRBV20-1,few,TRBJ2-7,CSARDGQHYEQYF,TGCAGTGCTAGAGATGGCCAGCATTACGAGCAGTACTTC
.,TRBV20-1,many,TRBJ1-5,CSARPRFPEAHQPQHF,TGCAGTGCTCGCCCTAGATTCCCCGAGGCGCATCAGCCCCAGCATTTT
TRBD2,TRBV9,.,TRBJ2-2,CASSPSWDYYTGELFF,TGTGCCAGCAGCCCCAGCTGGGACTACTACACCGGGGAGCTGTTTTTT
.,TRBV15,many,TRBJ2-3,CATSRVGSTDTQYF,TGTGCCACCAGCAGAGTCGGCAGCACAGATACGCAGTATTTT